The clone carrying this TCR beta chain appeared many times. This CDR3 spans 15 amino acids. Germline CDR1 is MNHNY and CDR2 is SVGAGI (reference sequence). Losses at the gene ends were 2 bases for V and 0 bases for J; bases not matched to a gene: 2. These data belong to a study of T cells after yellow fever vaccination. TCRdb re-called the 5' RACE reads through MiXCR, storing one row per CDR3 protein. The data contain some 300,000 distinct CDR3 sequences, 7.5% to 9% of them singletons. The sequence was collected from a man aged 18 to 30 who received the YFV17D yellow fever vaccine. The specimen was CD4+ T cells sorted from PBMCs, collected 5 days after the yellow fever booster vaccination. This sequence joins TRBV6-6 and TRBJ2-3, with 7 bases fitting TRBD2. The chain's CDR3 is CASSYGAGSTDTQYF. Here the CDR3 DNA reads TGTGCCAGCAGTTACGGAGCGGGGAGCACAGATACGCAGTATTTT.